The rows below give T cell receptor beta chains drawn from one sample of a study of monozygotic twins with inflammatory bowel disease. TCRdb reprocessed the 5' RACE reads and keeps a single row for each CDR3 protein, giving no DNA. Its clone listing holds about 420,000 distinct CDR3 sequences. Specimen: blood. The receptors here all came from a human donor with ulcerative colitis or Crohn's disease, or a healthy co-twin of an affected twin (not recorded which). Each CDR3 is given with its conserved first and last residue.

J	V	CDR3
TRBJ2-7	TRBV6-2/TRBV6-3	CASSLRQDNYELYEQYF
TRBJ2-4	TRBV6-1	CASSEQGLAKNIQYF
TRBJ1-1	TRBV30	CAGTGGFKTEAFF
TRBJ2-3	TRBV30	CAWLRADSSTDTQYF
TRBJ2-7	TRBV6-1	CASSDRGNNYEQYF
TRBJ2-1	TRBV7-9	CASSLWDYNERFF
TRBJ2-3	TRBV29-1	CSVEDHSRGTRDTQYF
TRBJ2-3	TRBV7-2	CASSLVGTADTQYF
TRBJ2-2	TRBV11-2	CASSLGLTNTGELFF
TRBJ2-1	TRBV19	CASSIDGREPNEQFF
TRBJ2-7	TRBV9	CASTKTGSRVDEQYF
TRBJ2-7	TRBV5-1	CASSLSGQSYEQYF
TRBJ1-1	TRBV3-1	CASSRRAPTNTEAFF
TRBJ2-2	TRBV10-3	CAISLSRGSGTTGELFF
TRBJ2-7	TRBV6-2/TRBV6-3	CASSYPGTLYEQYF
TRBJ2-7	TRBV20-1	CRASLRGATYEQYF
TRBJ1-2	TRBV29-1	CSVGARSGGDPGYTF
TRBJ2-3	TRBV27	CASSPLGLAGADTQYF
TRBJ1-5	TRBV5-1	CASSFESNQPQHF
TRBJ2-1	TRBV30	CAWLSGGLRQFF
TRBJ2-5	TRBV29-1	CSVELRNLETQYF
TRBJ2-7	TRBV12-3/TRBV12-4	CASSPQGLLAGPEQYF
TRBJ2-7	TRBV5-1	CASRVPGQGDSEQYF
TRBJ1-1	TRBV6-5	CASSYYPGGAEAFF
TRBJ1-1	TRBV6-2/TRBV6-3	CASSRTAYTEAFF
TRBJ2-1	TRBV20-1	CSARDFLSAGINEQFF
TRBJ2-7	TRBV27	CASSWKQGATGYEQYF
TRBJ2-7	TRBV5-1	CASSLDSGNEQYF
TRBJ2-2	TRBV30	CAWTYTGELFF
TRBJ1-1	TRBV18	CASSPGTVEAFF
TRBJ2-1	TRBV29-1	CSVDGGSSYNEQFF
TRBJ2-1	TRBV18	CASSPLPGTSGRRHEYNEQFF
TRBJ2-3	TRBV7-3	CASSFDGGYTDTQYF
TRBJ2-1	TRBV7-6	CASSPAGGPYNEQFF
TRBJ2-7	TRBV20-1	CSARTGGPYEQYF
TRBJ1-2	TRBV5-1	CASSSGTGVMSYGYTF
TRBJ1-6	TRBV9	CASSGALRGSPLHF
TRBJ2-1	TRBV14	CASSPLAGRTNNEQFF
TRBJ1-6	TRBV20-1	CSARWDILPPLHF
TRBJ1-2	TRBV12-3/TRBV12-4	CASSLRGRQGGYTF
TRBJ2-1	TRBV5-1	CASSPGTYNEQFF
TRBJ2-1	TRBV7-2	CASSQPTSGRNEQFF